This section outlines one TCR beta chain sequence together with its context. This clonotype was counted at least ten times. Its antigen remains unidentified. No base quality information exists; no much larger clone differs at one position. CDR1 SEHNR and CDR2 FQNEAQ were looked up in the germline V gene (reference sequence). The CDR3 numbers 12 residues from cysteine through phenylalanine. The kept DNA is CDR3 alone, 36 bases in frame from the first base. V trim: 6 bases; J trim: 8 bases; unmatched bases: 6. These data originate in a study of T cell repertoires in cytomegalovirus infection (dated 2019 in TCRdb). Notes on the research overall: Donor HLA type was relevant to the analysis, as public TCR beta signatures indicated carriage of CMV infection together with the matching HLA type. What the research found in general, with its limitations: Carriers of CMV infection plus the relevant HLA type were discriminated by the cumulative frequency of public TCR beta family members in the study cohort and in an independent roughly 380-donor cohort. The ex vivo response was dominated by HLA-C-restricted CMV-specific TCR beta clonotypes, and the single most frequent clonotype in two of eight donors was supplied by these HLA-C-restricted clonotypes.

The sequencing machine was an Illumina HiSeq 1500. In-frame beta chains were kept once TCRdb had trimmed the public reads at Q25 with fastp and called clones with MiXCR. Rows with a matching CDR3 protein are joined into one entry that keeps the most common DNA and genes. For this sample there are approximately 750,000 distinct CDR3 sequences; 35% to 45% appear just once. The ten most abundant clones make up around 2.8% of the sample. The TCR originated in a human donor in good health (CMV status not recorded). Some clones in this sample may be carry-over from other donors' samples. This chain is built from TRBV7-9 and TRBJ1-2, with 7 bases in between that match TRBD1. Specimen: PBMCs. The DNA sequence reads TGTGCCAGCAGAACTTACAGGGGCGGCTACACCTTC. Its translation reads: CASRTYRGGYTF.